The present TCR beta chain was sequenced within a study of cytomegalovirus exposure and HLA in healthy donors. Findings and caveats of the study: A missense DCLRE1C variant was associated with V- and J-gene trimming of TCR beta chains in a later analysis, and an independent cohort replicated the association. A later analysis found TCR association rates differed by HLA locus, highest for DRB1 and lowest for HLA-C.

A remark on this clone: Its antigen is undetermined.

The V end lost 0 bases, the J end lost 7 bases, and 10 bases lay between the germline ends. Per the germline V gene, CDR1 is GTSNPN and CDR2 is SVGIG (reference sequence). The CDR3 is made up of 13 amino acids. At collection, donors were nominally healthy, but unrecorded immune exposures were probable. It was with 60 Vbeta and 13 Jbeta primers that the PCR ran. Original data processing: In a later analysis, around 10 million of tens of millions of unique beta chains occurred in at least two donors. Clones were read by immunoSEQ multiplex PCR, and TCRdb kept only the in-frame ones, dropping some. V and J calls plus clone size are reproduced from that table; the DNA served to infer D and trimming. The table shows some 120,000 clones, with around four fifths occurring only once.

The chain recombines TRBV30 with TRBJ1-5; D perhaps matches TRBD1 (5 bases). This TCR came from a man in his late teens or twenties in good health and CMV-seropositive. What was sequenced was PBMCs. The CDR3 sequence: CAWSVGGGQPQHF. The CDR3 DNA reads TGTGCCTGGAGTGTTGGGGGAGGCCAGCCCCAGCATTTT. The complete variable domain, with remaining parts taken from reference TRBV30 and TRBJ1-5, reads SQTIHQWPATLVQPVGSPLSLECTVEGTSNPNLYWYRQAAGRGLQLLFYSVGIGQISSEVPQNLSASRPQDRQFILSSKKLLLSDSGFYLCAWSVGGGQPQHFGDGTRLSIL.